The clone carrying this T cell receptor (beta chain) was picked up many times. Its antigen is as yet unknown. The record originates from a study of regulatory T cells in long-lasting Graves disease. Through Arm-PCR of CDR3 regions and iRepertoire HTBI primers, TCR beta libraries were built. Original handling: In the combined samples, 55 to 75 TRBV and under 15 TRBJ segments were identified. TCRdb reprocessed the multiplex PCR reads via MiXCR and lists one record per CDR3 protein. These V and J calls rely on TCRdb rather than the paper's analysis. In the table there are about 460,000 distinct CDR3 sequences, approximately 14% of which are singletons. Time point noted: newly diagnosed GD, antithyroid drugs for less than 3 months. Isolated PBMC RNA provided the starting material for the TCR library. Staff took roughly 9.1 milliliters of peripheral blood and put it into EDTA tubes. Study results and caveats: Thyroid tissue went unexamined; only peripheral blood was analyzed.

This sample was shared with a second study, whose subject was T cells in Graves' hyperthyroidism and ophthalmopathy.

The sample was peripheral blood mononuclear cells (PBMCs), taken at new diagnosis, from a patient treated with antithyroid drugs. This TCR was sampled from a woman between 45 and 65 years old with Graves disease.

CDR3 loop: CASSLDRPGGTQYF. In nucleotides, the CDR3 is TGTGCCAGCAGCTTGGACAGGCCCGGCGGTACGCAGTATTTT. This chain uses TRBV5-5 with TRBJ2-3; D is perhaps TRBD1 (5 bases). This CDR3 region has 14 residues. The germline CDR1 and CDR2 sequences are SGHKS and YYEKEE (reference sequence). V was clipped by 0 bases and J by 8 bases, with 13 bases between them.